A single sample gave rise to the 14 T cell receptor beta chains below, sequenced in a study of T cells after posttransplantation cyclophosphamide. Using immunoSEQ multiplex PCR, the repertoire was profiled, and TCRdb retains in-frame clones only, with some absent. The top ten clones hold around 2.8% of a sample with 45,000 to 65,000 clones, roughly 86% of them seen once. The sample comprised PBMCs. These receptors originate from a man aged 25 to 45 with a blood cancer, CMV-positive, and with a related stem cell donor.

The chain is built from TRBV15 and TRBJ2-7, with a weak D call TRBD1 (7 bases). V was shortened by 3 bases and J by 4 bases, with 10 bases between the two germline ends. Germline V CDR1 and CDR2: LNHNV, YYDKDF (reference sequence). The CDR3 length is 13 residues. The CDR3 loop reads CATSRTGRYEQYF. The CDR3 nucleotides read TGTGCCACCAGCAGGACAGGGAGGTACGAGCAGTACTTC.

About this clone itself: Its ends do not fully match the called genes, so a read error is possible. The same CDR3 can be traced to other DNA sequences in this sample. The gene calls are TRBV28 and TRBJ1-2; 7 bases align to TRBD1. Germline CDR1 and CDR2: MDHEN and SYDVKM. The CDR3 length is 15 residues. CDR3: CASTTGVRYNYGYTF. In DNA form, the CDR3 reads TGTGCCAGCACTACAGGGGTCCGATACAACTACGGCTACACCTTC.

The CDR3: CASSLGLRLAGRTYNEQFF. CDR3 bases: TGTGCCAGCAGCTTAGGGCTGAGACTAGCGGGCCGCACCTACAATGAGCAGTTCTTC. The chain uses TRBV11-3 and TRBJ2-1; 10 bases agree with TRBD2. CDR3 length equals 19 residues. V trimming: 1 base; J trimming: 2 bases; junction bases outside the gene matches: 11. The germline CDR1 and CDR2 sequences are SGHNT and YENEEA.

The V and J genes are TRBV7-3 and TRBJ1-2, with a weak D call TRBD1 (5 bases). CDR3 size: 13 residues. CDR1 and CDR2 from the germline V gene are SGHTA and FQGTGA. Trimming took off 6 bases at V and 7 bases at J, with 15 bases between the two ends. The CDR3 loop is CASSSSRDSGYTF. In nucleotides, the CDR3 is TGTGCCAGCAGTTCCTCCAGGGATAGTGGCTACACCTTC.

The genes are TRBV7-3 and TRBJ2-1; tentative D call: TRBD1 (5 bases). The V end was cut by 2 bases, the J end by 7 bases, with 15 bases between. CDR1 SGHTA and CDR2 FQGTGA come from the germline V gene. The CDR3 consists of 15 residues. CDR3: CASSLPGSSSNEQFF. CDR3 nucleotides: TGTGCCAGCAGCTTACCAGGGTCCTCCTCAAATGAGCAGTTCTTC.

J is TRBJ2-6 and V is TRBV28, with D possibly being TRBD1 (6 bases). Looked up from germline, CDR1 is MDHEN and CDR2 is SYDVKM. The CDR3 sequence is 16 residues long. Between the trimmed V and J ends, which lost 8 bases and 0 bases, there was a span of 14 bases. Here the CDR3 DNA reads TGTGCCAGCCTAGAACAGGGAAACTCTGGGGCCAACGTCCTGACTTTC. Translating gives CASLEQGNSGANVLTF.

This clone was counted a single time. This chain links TRBV11-3 with TRBJ1-4; 8 bases line up with TRBD1. CDR1 and CDR2 from the germline V gene are SGHNT and YENEEA. There are 15 residues in the CDR3. Unmatched junction bases numbered 4, after V lost 0 bases and J lost 7 bases. The DNA for the CDR3 is TGTGCCAGCAGCTTAGAACAGGGGGACGGTGAAAAACTGTTTTTT. Residues: CASSLEQGDGEKLFF.

V gene TRBV9 combines with J gene TRBJ2-2; the match to TRBD2 covers 7 bases. The germline CDR1 and CDR2 sequences are SGDLS and YYNGEE. This CDR3 contains 18 residues. V lost 2 bases to trimming and J lost 5 bases; unmatched junction nucleotides: 15. The CDR3 nucleotides read TGTGCCAGCAGCGTCCATGTAGCGGGTAGAAAAAAAACCGGGGAGCTGTTTTTT. As protein: CASSVHVAGRKKTGELFF.

The rearrangement uses TRBV2 and TRBJ2-2; 11 bases agree with TRBD2. The CDR3 loop spans 16 amino acids. The ends lost 2 bases at V and 7 bases at J; junction bases unmatched: 6. Germline V gene data show CDR1 as SNHLY and CDR2 as FYNNEI. CDR3 in amino acids: CASSELAGGVGGELFF. Here the CDR3 DNA reads TGTGCCAGCAGTGAACTAGCGGGAGGTGTGGGCGGGGAGCTGTTTTTT.

The rearrangement links TRBV4-2 to TRBJ2-1, with 15 bases matching TRBD2. The J segment lost 7 bases and the V segment lost 0 bases, leaving 16 bases of the junction unmatched. The CDR3 spans 21 residues. The germline V gene encodes CDR1 LGHNA and CDR2 YNFKEQ. In nucleotides, the CDR3 is TGTGCCAGCAGCCAAGAGTATCCCGGACTAGCGGGAGGGCCAATCCGTAATGAGCAGTTCTTC. Translating it yields CASSQEYPGLAGGPIRNEQFF.

V and J are TRBV28 and TRBJ2-3; TRBD2 aligns across 9 bases. This CDR3 comprises 15 residues. Germline trimming cut 7 bases from V and 7 bases from J; bases unmatched to any gene: 12. Per germline, CDR1 MDHEN and CDR2 SYDVKM. The CDR3 region has the DNA TGTGCCAGCACTAAGCGGGAGGCCACGGGGAATACGCAGTATTTT. Amino acids: CASTKREATGNTQYF.

This clone was observed once. Additional DNA sequences in this sample encode the identical CDR3. This chain joins TRBV28 and TRBJ2-2; maybe TRBD2 (7 bases). Germline V lookup: CDR1 MDHEN, CDR2 SYDVKM. This CDR3 has 15 residues. Trimming removed 6 bases at V and 3 bases at J, with 14 bases between. The CDR3 DNA reads TGTGCCAGCAGCCCGAGGGGGGGTTACACCGGGGAGCTGTTTTTT. It yields the protein CASSPRGGYTGELFF.

This chain connects TRBV29-1 to TRBJ1-1, with no clear D. V lost 4 bases and J 8 bases, leaving 20 bases between the germline ends. CDR1 and CDR2 (germline): SQVTM, ANQGSEA. This CDR3 spans 14 amino acids. CDR3 amino acids: CSVALRVRRVEAFF. The CDR3 nucleotides read TGCAGCGTTGCTCTGCGGGTACGTCGGGTCGAAGCTTTCTTT.

This rearrangement joins TRBV19 to TRBJ1-2; D is perhaps TRBD1 (5 bases). CDR3 size: 15 residues. Trimming took off 7 bases at V and 8 bases at J, with 23 bases between the two ends. Germline CDR1 and CDR2: LNHDA and SQIVND (reference sequence). CDR3 nucleotides: TGTGCCAGTACGAGCCAGGGAGGATTGGGGGGGGGCTACACCTTC. Its translation is CASTSQGGLGGGYTF.